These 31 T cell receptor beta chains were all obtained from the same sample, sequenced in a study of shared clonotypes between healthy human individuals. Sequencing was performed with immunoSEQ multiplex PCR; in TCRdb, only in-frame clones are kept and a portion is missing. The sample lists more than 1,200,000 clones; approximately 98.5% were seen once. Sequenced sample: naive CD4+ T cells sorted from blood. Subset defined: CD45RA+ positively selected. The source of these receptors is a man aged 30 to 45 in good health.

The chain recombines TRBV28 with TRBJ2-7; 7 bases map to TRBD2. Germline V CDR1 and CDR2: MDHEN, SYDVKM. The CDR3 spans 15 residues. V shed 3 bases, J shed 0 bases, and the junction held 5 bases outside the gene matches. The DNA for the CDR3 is TGTGCCAGCAGTTTGGGAGGGCCGACCTCCTACGAGCAGTACTTC. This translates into CASSLGGPTSYEQYF.

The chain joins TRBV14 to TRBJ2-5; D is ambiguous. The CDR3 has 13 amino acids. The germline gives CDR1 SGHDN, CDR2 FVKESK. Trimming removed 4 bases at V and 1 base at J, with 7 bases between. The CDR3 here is CASSRGTQETQYF. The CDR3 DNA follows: TGTGCCAGCAGCCGTGGCACCCAAGAGACCCAGTACTTC.

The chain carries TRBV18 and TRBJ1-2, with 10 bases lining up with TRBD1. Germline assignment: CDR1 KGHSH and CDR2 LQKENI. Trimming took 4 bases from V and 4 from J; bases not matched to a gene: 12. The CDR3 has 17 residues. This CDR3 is CASSLNYRQGALYGYTF. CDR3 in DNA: TGTGCCAGCTCACTAAATTATAGACAGGGGGCCCTCTATGGCTACACCTTC.

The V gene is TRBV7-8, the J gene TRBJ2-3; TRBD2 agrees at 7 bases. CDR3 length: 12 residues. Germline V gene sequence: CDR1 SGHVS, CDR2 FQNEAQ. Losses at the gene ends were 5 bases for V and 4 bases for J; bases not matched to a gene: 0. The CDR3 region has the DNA TGTGCCAGCAGCGCGGGAGCAGATACGCAGTATTTT. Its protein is CASSAGADTQYF.

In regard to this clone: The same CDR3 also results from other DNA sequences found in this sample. The CDR3: CASSLGLASYNEQFF. The DNA of the CDR3 is TGTGCCAGCAGCTTGGGACTAGCGTCCTACAATGAGCAGTTCTTC. The rearrangement links TRBV7-9 to TRBJ2-1; the match to TRBD2 covers 10 bases. This CDR3 has 15 residues. Germline trimming cut 3 bases from V and 1 base from J; bases unmatched to any gene: 0. Germline loops: CDR1 SEHNR, CDR2 FQNEAQ (reference sequence).

CDR3 bases: TGTGCCAGCAGTGAAGGGCAGGGAAGGAACACTGAAGCTTTCTTT. Protein sequence: CASSEGQGRNTEAFF. The rearrangement uses TRBV27 and TRBJ1-1; D possibly corresponds to TRBD1 (5 bases). Trimming pared 5 bases from V and 1 base from J, leaving 14 bases between. The CDR3 covers 15 residues. Germline assignment: CDR1 MNHEY and CDR2 SMNVEV (reference sequence).

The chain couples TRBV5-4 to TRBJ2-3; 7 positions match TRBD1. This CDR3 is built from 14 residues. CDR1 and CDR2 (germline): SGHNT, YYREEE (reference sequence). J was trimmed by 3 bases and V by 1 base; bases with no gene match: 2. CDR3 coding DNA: TGTGCCAGCAGCTTGCCGGACAGGACAGATACGCAGTATTTT. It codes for CASSLPDRTDTQYF.

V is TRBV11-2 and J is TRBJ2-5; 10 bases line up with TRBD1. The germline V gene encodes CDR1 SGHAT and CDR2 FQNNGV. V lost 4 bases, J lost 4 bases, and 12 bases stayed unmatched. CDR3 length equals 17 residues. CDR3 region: CASSWPGTGAYRETQYF. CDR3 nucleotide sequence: TGTGCCAGCAGCTGGCCCGGGACAGGGGCTTACCGAGAGACCCAGTACTTC.

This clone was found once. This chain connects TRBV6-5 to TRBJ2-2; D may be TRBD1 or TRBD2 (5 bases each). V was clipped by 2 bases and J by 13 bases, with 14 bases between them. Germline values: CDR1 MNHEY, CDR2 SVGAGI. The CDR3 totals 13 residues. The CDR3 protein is CASSYTGRRRLFF. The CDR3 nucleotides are TGTGCCAGCAGTTACACGGGGCGACGGAGGCTGTTTTTT.

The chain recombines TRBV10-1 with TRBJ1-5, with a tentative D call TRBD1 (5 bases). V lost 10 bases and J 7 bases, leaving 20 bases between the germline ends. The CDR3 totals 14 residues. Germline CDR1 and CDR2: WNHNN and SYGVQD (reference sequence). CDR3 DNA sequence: TGCGCCACCTCGGCCGGGGACCGGGGGCAGCCCCAGCATTTT. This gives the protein CATSAGDRGQPQHF.

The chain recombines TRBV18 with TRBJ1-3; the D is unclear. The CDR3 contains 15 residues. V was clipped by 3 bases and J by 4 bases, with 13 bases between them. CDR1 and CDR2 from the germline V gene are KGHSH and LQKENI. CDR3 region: CASSPSGNTGNTIYF. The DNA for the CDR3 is TGTGCCAGCTCACCGTCGGGGAATACAGGAAACACCATATATTTT.

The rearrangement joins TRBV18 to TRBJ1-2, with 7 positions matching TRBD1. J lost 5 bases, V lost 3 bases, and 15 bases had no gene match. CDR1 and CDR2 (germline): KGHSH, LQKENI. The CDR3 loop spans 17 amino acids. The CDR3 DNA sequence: TGTGCCAGCTCACCCCGATCAGACAGGGCGTCCCTATATGGCTACACCTTC. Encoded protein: CASSPRSDRASLYGYTF.

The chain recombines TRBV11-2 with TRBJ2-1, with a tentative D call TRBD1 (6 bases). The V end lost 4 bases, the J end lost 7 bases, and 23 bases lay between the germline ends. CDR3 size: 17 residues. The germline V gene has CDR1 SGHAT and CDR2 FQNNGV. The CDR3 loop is CASSYREQGDFLNEQFF. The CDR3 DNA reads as TGTGCCAGCAGCTACCGCGAACAGGGCGATTTCTTAAATGAGCAGTTCTTC.

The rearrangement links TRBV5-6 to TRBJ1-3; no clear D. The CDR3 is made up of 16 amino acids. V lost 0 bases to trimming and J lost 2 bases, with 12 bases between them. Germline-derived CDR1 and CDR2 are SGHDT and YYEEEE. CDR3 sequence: CASSLGPRSTGNTIYF. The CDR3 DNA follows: TGTGCCAGCAGCTTGGGTCCACGGTCGACTGGAAACACCATATATTTT.

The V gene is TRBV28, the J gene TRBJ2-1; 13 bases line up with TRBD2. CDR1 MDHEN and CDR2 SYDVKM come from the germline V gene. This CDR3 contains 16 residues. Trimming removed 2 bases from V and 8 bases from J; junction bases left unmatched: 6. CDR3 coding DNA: TGTGCCAGCAGTTTACAGGGACTAGCGGGATTCGATGAGCAGTTCTTC. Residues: CASSLQGLAGFDEQFF. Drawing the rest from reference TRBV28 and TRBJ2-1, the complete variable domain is DVKVTQSSRYLVKRTGEKVFLECVQDMDHENMFWYRQDPGLGLRLIYFSYDVKMKEKGDIPEGYSVSREKKERFSLILESASTNQTSMYLCASSLQGLAGFDEQFFGPGTRLTVL.

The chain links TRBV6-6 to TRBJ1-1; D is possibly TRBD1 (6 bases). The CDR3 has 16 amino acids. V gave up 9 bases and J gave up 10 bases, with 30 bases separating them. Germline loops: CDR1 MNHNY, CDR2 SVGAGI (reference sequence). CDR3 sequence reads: CASSIPSLGASGGAFF. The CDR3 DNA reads TGTGCCAGTAGCATCCCGAGTTTGGGGGCCTCCGGGGGAGCTTTCTTT.

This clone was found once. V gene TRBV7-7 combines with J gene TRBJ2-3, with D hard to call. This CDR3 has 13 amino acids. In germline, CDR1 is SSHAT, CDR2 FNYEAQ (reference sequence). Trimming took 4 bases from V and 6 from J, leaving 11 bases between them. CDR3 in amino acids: CASSWAAEDTQYF. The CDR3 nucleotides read TGTGCCAGCAGCTGGGCAGCCGAGGATACGCAGTATTTT.

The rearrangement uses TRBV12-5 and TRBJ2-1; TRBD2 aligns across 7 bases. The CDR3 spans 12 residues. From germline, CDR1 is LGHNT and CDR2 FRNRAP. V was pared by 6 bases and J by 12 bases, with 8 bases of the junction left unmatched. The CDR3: CASGSYSGLQFF. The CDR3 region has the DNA TGTGCTAGTGGATCCTATAGCGGGCTGCAGTTCTTC.

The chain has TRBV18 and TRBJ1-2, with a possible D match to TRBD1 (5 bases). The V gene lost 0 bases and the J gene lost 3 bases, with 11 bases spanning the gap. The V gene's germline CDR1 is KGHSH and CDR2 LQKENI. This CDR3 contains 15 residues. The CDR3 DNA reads TGTGCCAGCTCACCACCGGCCAGGGCGGACTATGGCTACACCTTC. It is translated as CASSPPARADYGYTF.

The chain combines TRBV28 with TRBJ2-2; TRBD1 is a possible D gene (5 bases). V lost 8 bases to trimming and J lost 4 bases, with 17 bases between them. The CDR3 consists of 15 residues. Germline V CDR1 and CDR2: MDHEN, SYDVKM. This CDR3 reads CASLTGPIGTGELFF. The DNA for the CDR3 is TGTGCCAGCTTAACAGGTCCCATCGGCACCGGGGAGCTGTTTTTT.

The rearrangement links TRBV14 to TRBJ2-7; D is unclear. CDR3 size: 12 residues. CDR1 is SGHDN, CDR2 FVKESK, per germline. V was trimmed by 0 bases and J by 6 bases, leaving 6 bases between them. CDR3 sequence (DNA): TGTGCCAGCAGCCAAGATCCGGCCGAGCAGTACTTC. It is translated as CASSQDPAEQYF.

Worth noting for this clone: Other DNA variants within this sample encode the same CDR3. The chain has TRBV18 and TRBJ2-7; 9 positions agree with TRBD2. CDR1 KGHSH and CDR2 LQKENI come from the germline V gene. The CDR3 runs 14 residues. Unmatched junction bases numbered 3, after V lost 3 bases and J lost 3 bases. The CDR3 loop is CASSPSGSSYEQYF. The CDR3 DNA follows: TGTGCCAGCTCACCTAGCGGGAGTAGCTACGAGCAGTACTTC.

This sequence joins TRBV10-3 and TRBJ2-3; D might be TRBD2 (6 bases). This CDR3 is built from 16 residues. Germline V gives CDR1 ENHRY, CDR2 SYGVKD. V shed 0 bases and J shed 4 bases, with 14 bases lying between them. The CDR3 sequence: CAISESAGKGSDTQYF. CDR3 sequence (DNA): TGTGCCATCAGTGAGTCGGCGGGAAAGGGGTCAGATACGCAGTATTTT.

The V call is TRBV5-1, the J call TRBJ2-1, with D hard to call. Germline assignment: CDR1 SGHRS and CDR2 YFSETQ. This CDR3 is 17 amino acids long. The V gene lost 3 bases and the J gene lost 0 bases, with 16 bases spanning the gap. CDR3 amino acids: CASSSNLSPTSYNEQFF. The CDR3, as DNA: TGCGCCAGCAGCTCCAACCTTAGTCCCACCTCCTACAATGAGCAGTTCTTC.

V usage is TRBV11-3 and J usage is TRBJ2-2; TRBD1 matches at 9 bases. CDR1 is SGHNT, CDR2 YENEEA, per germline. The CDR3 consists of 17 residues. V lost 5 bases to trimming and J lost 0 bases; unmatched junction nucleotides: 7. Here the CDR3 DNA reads TGTGCCAGCAGCCCCGGGACAGGGCGAACGAACACCGGGGAGCTGTTTTTT. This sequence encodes CASSPGTGRTNTGELFF.

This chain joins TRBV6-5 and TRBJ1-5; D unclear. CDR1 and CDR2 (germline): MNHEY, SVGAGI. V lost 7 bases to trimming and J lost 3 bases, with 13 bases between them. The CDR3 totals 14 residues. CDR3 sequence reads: CASKNDKDNQPQHF. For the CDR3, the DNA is TGTGCCAGCAAAAACGACAAAGACAATCAGCCCCAGCATTTT.

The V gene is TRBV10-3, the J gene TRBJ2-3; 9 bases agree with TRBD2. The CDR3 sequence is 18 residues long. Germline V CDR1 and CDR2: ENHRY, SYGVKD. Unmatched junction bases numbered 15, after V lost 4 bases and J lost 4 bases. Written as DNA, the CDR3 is TGTGCCATCAGTGTGATTCTTCGTGGGACTAGCTCTGCAGATACGCAGTATTTT. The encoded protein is CAISVILRGTSSADTQYF.

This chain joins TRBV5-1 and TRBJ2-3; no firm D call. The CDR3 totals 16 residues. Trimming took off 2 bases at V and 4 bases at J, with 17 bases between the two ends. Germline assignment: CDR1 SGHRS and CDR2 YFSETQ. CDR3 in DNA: TGCGCCAGCAGCTTACCCGACATGTTCGGTGCAGATACGCAGTATTTT. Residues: CASSLPDMFGADTQYF.

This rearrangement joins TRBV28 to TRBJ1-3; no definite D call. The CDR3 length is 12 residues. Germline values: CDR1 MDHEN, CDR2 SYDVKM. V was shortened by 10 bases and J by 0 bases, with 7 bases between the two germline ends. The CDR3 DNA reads TGTGCCACCGGCAGCTCTGGAAACACCATATATTTT. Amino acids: CATGSSGNTIYF.

The CDR3 nucleotides read TGTGCCAGCTCACACCTTTCCGGGACAGGTTTACAAGAGACCCAGTACTTC. Its translation: CASSHLSGTGLQETQYF. The chain combines TRBV18 with TRBJ2-5; TRBD1 agrees at 8 bases. The CDR3 is 17 residues long. CDR1 is KGHSH and CDR2 is LQKENI in the germline V gene. Trimming took 4 bases from V and 2 from J; bases not matched to a gene: 12. Full variable domain (remainder filled in from reference TRBV18 and TRBJ2-5): NAGVMQNPRHLVRRRGQEARLRCSPMKGHSHVYWYRQLPEEGLKFMVYLQKENIIDESGMPKERFSAEFPKEGPSILRIQQVVRGDSAAYFCASSHLSGTGLQETQYFGPGTRLLVL.

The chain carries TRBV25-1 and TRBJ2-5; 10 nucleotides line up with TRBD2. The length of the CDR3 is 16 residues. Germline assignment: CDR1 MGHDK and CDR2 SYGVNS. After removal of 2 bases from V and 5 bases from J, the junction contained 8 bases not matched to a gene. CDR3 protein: CASSELESGRGETQYF. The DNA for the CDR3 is TGTGCCAGCAGTGAACTCGAAAGCGGGAGGGGGGAGACCCAGTACTTC.